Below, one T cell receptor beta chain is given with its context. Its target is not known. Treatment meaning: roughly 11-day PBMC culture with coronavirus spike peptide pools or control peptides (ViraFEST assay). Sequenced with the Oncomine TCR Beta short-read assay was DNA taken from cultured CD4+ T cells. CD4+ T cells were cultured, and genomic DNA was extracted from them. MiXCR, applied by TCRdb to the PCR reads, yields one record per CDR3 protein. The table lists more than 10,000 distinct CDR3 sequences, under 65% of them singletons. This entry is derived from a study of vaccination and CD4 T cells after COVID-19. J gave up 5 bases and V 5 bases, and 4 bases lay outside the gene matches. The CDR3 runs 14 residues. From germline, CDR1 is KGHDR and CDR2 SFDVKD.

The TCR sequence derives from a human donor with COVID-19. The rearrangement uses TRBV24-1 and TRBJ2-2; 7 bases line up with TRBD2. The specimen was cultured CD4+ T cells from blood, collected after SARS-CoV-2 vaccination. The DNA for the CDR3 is TGTGCCACCAGTGCGGGGGGAGATACCGGGGAGCTGTTTTTT. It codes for CATSAGGDTGELFF.